The clone carrying this T cell receptor (beta chain) was detected only once. What it binds is not known. This record comes from a study of T cell responses to AZD1222 COVID-19 vaccine. Study-level results: Regions 160-218 and 743-854 dominated among vaccine-associated CD4 TCRs spanning spike. Reports indicate that nearly half of spike-specific TCRs are directed at unmutated variant regions. Donor demographics were predominantly white British with a female majority; clonal diversity may be underestimated.

Data came from immunoSEQ multiplex PCR; TCRdb stores just in-frame clones and leaves some out. This table has around 190,000 clones, 85% to 95% appearing once. V was pared by 6 bases and J by 11 bases, with 3 bases of the junction left unmatched. Germline V CDR1 and CDR2: MNHEY, SVGAGI. The CDR3 loop spans 10 amino acids. The rearrangement links TRBV6-5 to TRBJ1-1; 7 bases are shared with TRBD1. This receptor was taken from an adult who received the AZD1222 COVID-19 vaccine. Material: peripheral blood, obtained 28 days after the second AZD1222 dose. CDR3 amino acids: CASSETGAFF. Written as DNA, the CDR3 is TGTGCCAGCAGCGAGACAGGGGCTTTCTTT.